These 3 T cell receptor beta chains came from one sample sequenced in a study of T-cell memory formation after mild COVID-19. TCRdb re-called the 5' RACE reads with MiXCR, one entry per CDR3 protein. The data hold about 210,000 distinct CDR3 sequences, with approximately 10% observed a single time. Material: PBMCs or a T cell subset sorted from them (not recorded which). These receptors were obtained from a man aged 18 to 29 who had mild COVID-19 (a few samples of this study predate the infection). Cell type and time point are not known.

This clonotype was counted only a few times. The chain recombines TRBV4-1 with TRBJ2-3, with D unresolved. The germline CDR1 and CDR2 sequences are MGHRA and YSYEKL. The CDR3 runs to 16 residues. V lost 0 bases, J lost 0 bases, and 10 bases lay in between. CDR3 nucleotides: TGCGCCAGCAGCCAAGAGGGTTTTCCTAGCACAGATACGCAGTATTTT. Translating it yields CASSQEGFPSTDTQYF.

The V gene is TRBV7-2, the J gene TRBJ2-5; 11 bases match TRBD2. Germline trimming cut 5 bases from V and 2 bases from J; bases unmatched to any gene: 10. CDR1 and CDR2 from the germline V gene are SGHTA and FQGNSA. The CDR3 is 17 amino acids. The CDR3 DNA reads as TGTGCCAGCAGCCCCCGACTAGCGGGGCGACCGCAAGAGACCCAGTACTTC. Translating gives CASSPRLAGRPQETQYF. The full variable domain, its missing parts supplied by reference TRBV7-2 and TRBJ2-5, is GAGVSQSPSNKVTEKGKDVELRCDPISGHTALYWYRQSLGQGLEFLIYFQGNSAPDKSGLPSDRFSAERTGGSVSTLTIQRTQQEDSAVYLCASSPRLAGRPQETQYFGPGTRLLVL.

This clonotype has only a few counts. No DNA is shown, since the ends of the CDR3 on it are uncertain; the CDR3 is the one TCRdb lists. The chain has TRBV6-4 and TRBJ2-2; the table's D gene call, TRBD1, was not cross checked with the DNA. A total of 24 residues make up the CDR3, ends included. The V gene's germline CDR1 is MRHNA and CDR2 SNTAGT. The chain's CDR3 is CAIPSVYFCAIRTTRISNTGELFF.